This T cell receptor beta chain is drawn from a study of human T cells and chemical hapten exposure. Using its own MiXCR run on the RACE reads, TCRdb lists one record per CDR3 protein. The table shows around 200,000 distinct CDR3 sequences, with around 25% occurring only once. The CDR3 is made up of 14 amino acids. V was pared by 0 bases and J by 8 bases, with 14 bases between. CDR1 SGHRS and CDR2 YFSETQ come from the germline V gene. This sample's time point: patch test 3, about 24 weeks after DPC sensitization. Treatment described: therapeutic diphenylcyclopropenone sensitization with weekly scalp DPC.

This chain connects TRBV5-1 to TRBJ1-2; the D is unclear. This clonotype originated in a woman aged 40 to 55 with alopecia areata. Some clones in this sample may be carry-over from other donors' samples. The sample consisted of whole blood, taken in connection with sensitization to the hapten diphenylcyclopropenone (DPC). Here the CDR3 reads CASSLDTVTRGYTF. The CDR3 coding sequence is TGCGCCAGCAGCTTGGACACAGTTACGCGAGGCTACACCTTC.